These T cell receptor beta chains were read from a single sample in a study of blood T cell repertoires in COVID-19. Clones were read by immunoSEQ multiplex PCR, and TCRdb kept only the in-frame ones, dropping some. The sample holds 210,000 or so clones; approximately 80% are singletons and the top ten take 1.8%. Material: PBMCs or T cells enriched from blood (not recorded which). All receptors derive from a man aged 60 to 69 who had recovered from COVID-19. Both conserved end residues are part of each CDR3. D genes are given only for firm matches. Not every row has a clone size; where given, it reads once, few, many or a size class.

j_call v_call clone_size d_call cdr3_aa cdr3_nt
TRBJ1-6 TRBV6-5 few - CASSSVGDSPLHF TGTGCCAGCAGTTCAGTGGGAGATTCACCCCTCCACTTT
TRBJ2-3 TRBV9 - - CASSYPPARSITDTQYF TGTGCCAGCAGCTACCCTCCGGCGCGGTCTATCACAGATACGCAGTATTTT
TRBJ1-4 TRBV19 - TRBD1 CASSTGTVAEKLFF TGTGCCAGTAGTACCGGGACAGTAGCTGAAAAACTGTTTTTT
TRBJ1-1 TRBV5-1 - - CASSLPPTGNTEAFF TGCGCCAGCAGCTTGCCGCCGACAGGGAACACTGAAGCTTTCTTT
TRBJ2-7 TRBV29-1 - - CSVEASPEYEQYF TGCAGCGTTGAAGCTTCCCCCGAGTACGAGCAGTACTTC
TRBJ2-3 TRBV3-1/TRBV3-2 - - CASSQDGRAPRSADTQYF TGTGCCAGCAGCCAAGACGGGCGGGCCCCCCGTTCGGCAGATACGCAGTATTTT
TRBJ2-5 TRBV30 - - CAWSQGGAGETQYF TGTGCCTGGAGTCAAGGGGGGGCAGGGGAGACCCAGTACTTC
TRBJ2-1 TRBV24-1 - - CATSPRTVADEQFF TGTGCCACCAGCCCGAGGACAGTTGCTGATGAGCAGTTCTTC
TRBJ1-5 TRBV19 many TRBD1 CASMVGTGGSGSNQPQHF TGTGCCAGTATGGTCGGGACAGGGGGTTCCGGTAGCAATCAGCCCCAGCATTTT
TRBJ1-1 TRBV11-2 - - CASSFPRALNTEAFF TGTGCCAGCAGCTTCCCCAGGGCCCTGAACACTGAAGCTTTCTTT
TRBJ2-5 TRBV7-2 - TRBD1 CASSPTGNQETQYF TGTGCCAGCAGCCCGACAGGGAATCAAGAGACCCAGTACTTC
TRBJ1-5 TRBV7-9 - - CASSLNGNGQPQHF TGTGCCAGCAGCTTAAACGGGAACGGTCAGCCCCAGCATTTT
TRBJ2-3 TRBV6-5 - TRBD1 CASSSELQGAF TGTGCCAGCAGTTCCGAGCTTCAGGGGGCTTTT
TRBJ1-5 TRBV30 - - CAWSSTSSEPQHF TGTGCCTGGAGTTCCACGAGTTCGGAGCCCCAGCATTTT
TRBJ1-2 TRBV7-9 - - CASSQNYGYTF TGTGCCAGCAGCCAGAACTATGGCTACACCTTC
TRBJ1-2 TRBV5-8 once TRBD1 CASSLSTGGVYGYTF TGTGCCAGCAGCTTGTCGACAGGGGGCGTCTATGGCTACACCTTC
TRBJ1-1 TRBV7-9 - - CASSLFGNTEAFF TGTGCCAGCAGCTTGTTCGGGAACACTGAAGCTTTCTTT
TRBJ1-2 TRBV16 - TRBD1 CASSHPGQGAGGYTF TGTGCCAGCAGCCACCCCGGACAGGGGGCAGGTGGCTACACCTTC
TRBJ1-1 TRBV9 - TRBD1 CASSLRTGPFF TGTGCCAGCAGCTTACGGACAGGGCCTTTCTTT
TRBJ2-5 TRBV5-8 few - CASSLDLVGAGETQYF TGTGCCAGCAGCTTGGATTTGGTTGGAGCCGGTGAGACCCAGTACTTC
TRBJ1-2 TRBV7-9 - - CASSLDSLYGYTF TGTGCCAGCAGCTTAGACAGCCTCTATGGCTACACCTTC
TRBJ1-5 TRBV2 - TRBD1 CASSGQGAMSNQPQHF TGTGCCAGCAGCGGACAGGGGGCGATGAGCAATCAGCCCCAGCATTTT
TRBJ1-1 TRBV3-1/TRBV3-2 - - CASSPNRAEAFF TGTGCCAGCAGCCCTAACAGGGCAGAAGCTTTCTTT
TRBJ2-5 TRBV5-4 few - CASSLEPTAQETQYF TGTGCCAGCAGCTTGGAACCCACAGCTCAAGAGACCCAGTACTTC
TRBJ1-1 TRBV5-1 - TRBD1 CASWRGQEDTEAFF TGCGCCAGCTGGAGGGGGCAGGAGGACACTGAAGCTTTCTTT
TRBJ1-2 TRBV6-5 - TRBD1 CASSPYRGHYGYTF TGTGCCAGCAGTCCATACAGGGGTCACTATGGCTACACCTTC
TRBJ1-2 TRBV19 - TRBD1 CASSTRTGGGTNYGYTF TGTGCCAGTAGTACCCGGACAGGAGGGGGCACTAACTATGGCTACACCTTC
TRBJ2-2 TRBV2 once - CASSVDRSQTGELFF TGTGCCAGCAGTGTGGACAGATCACAGACCGGGGAGCTGTTTTTT
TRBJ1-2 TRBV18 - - CASSPDSPLYGYTF TGTGCCAGCTCACCGGACAGCCCCCTCTATGGCTACACCTTC
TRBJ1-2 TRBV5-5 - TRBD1 CASSTTGGSYGYTF TGTGCCAGCAGCACGACAGGGGGCAGCTATGGCTACACCTTC
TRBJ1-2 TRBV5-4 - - CASSRGTSGGYTF TGTGCCAGCAGCCGGGGAACTTCTGGTGGCTACACCTTC